The 28 T cell receptor beta chains below all came from one sample that was sequenced in a study of cytomegalovirus exposure and HLA in healthy donors. Produced via immunoSEQ multiplex PCR; TCRdb's table is partial and in-frame only. The data hold approximately 60,000 clones, with 75% to 95% observed a single time. Sequencing used PBMCs. The receptor source for this set is a man between 18 and 35 years old in good health and CMV-seronegative.

CDR3 sequence: CASSLATTGLTYEQYF. The CDR3 DNA reads TGCGCCAGCAGCTTGGCCACGACAGGGCTTACCTACGAGCAGTACTTC. The V call is TRBV5-1, the J call TRBJ2-7, with TRBD1 identical over 7 bases. The CDR3 has 16 residues. Germline V gene sequence: CDR1 SGHRS, CDR2 YFSETQ. J lost 2 bases, V lost 0 bases, and 8 bases had no gene match.

J is TRBJ2-7 and V is TRBV4-1; 7 nucleotides agree with TRBD1. V was pared by 3 bases and J by 0 bases, with 5 bases of the junction left unmatched. Germline CDR1 reads MGHRA; CDR2 reads YSYEKL. The CDR3 extends over 15 amino acids. CDR3 bases: TGCGCCAGCAGCCACTTTAGGGACAGCTCCTACGAGCAGTACTTC. Its translation is CASSHFRDSSYEQYF.

The V and J genes are TRBV2 and TRBJ2-3; 7 bases match TRBD2. J gave up 3 bases and V 2 bases, and 5 bases lay outside the gene matches. Looked up from germline, CDR1 is SNHLY and CDR2 is FYNNEI. CDR3 length: 15 residues. The CDR3 region is CASSEWREMTDTQYF. CDR3 bases: TGTGCCAGCAGTGAATGGCGGGAGATGACAGATACGCAGTATTTT.

This rearrangement joins TRBV5-1 to TRBJ2-2; the D gene is possibly TRBD1 (6 bases). This CDR3 spans 14 amino acids. Trimming removed 0 bases at V and 7 bases at J, with 10 bases between. CDR1 is SGHRS and CDR2 is YFSETQ in the germline V gene. CDR3 DNA sequence: TGCGCCAGCAGCTTGGACAGGGCGGACGGGGAGCTGTTTTTT. This codes for CASSLDRADGELFF.

CDR3 in amino acids: CASSPQRGKETQYF. CDR3 DNA: TGTGCCAGCTCACCACAACGGGGTAAAGAGACCCAGTACTTC. This chain uses TRBV18 with TRBJ2-5; possible D gene TRBD2, 5 bases. In germline, CDR1 is KGHSH, CDR2 LQKENI. This CDR3 is 14 amino acids long. V was cut by 1 base and J by 3 bases, with 9 bases left in between.

This rearrangement joins TRBV7-9 to TRBJ2-3; 11 positions agree with TRBD2. This CDR3 comprises 17 residues. Looked up from germline, CDR1 is SEHNR and CDR2 is FQNEAQ (reference sequence). V was clipped by 6 bases and J by 6 bases; unmatched bases: 14. CDR3 in DNA: TGTGCCAGCAGTCTGAGGGCGGCTAGCGGGAGGATGGATACGCAGTATTTT. This sequence encodes CASSLRAASGRMDTQYF. Full variable domain (missing parts from reference TRBV7-9 and TRBJ2-3): DTGVSQNPRHKITKRGQNVTFRCDPISEHNRLYWYRQTLGQGPEFLTYFQNEAQLEKSRLLSDRFSAERPKGSFSTLEIQRTEQGDSAMYLCASSLRAASGRMDTQYFGPGTRLTVL.

J is TRBJ2-7 and V is TRBV5-6; D call uncertain. In germline, CDR1 is SGHDT, CDR2 YYEEEE. This CDR3 spans 15 amino acids. The germline V and J ends were trimmed by 0 bases and 2 bases, with 12 bases remaining between them. The CDR3 nucleotides are TGTGCCAGCAGCTTGGGGTTGGAGAAGGCCTACGAGCAGTACTTC. Its protein product is CASSLGLEKAYEQYF. Combining the CDR3 with reference TRBV5-6 and TRBJ2-7 gives the whole variable domain DAGVTQSPTHLIKTRGQQVTLRCSPKSGHDTVSWYQQALGQGPQFIFQYYEEEERQRGNFPDRFSGHQFPNYSSELNVNALLLGDSALYLCASSLGLEKAYEQYFGPGTRLTVT.

V gene TRBV10-1 combines with J gene TRBJ2-6; maybe TRBD2 (5 bases). Trimming took off 8 bases at V and 0 bases at J, with 5 bases between the two ends. Germline CDR1 WNHNN, CDR2 SYGVQD (reference sequence). This CDR3 spans 13 amino acids. CDR3 amino acids: CASGSSGANVLTF. CDR3 nucleotides: TGCGCCAGCGGGAGCTCTGGGGCCAACGTCCTGACTTTC.

The chain recombines TRBV13 with TRBJ2-1; TRBD2 aligns across 10 bases. In germline, CDR1 is PRHDT, CDR2 FYEKMQ (reference sequence). V dropped 4 bases and J dropped 10; count of bases not matched to a gene: 13. This CDR3 contains 16 residues. The CDR3 region has the DNA TGTGCCAGCAGCTCCCCCGGAGCGGGAGGGCCGGGGGAGCAGTTCTTC. Translated: CASSSPGAGGPGEQFF.

This chain links TRBV6-1 with TRBJ1-2; D remains unclear. The CDR3 is 13 residues long. V dropped 1 base and J dropped 2 bases, with 5 bases sitting between them. CDR1 is MNHNS, CDR2 SASEGT, per germline. CDR3 sequence: CASSEGENYGYTF. The CDR3 DNA follows: TGTGCCAGCAGTGAAGGCGAGAACTATGGCTACACCTTC.

The chain couples TRBV6-1 to TRBJ2-7, with 9 positions matching TRBD2. This CDR3 is built from 14 residues. CDR1 and CDR2 from the germline V gene are MNHNS and SASEGT. Germline trimming cut 10 bases from V and 0 bases from J; bases unmatched to any gene: 7. CDR3 protein: CAIGGSGSSYEQYF. CDR3 sequence (DNA): TGTGCCATTGGGGGTAGCGGGAGCTCCTACGAGCAGTACTTC.

CDR3 sequence: CASRGITGGLNYGYTF. DNA of the CDR3: TGTGCCAGCAGGGGGATTACAGGGGGACTTAACTATGGCTACACCTTC. The gene calls are TRBV2 and TRBJ1-2; 8 nucleotides match TRBD1. The CDR3 totals 16 residues. V was pared by 6 bases and J by 1 base, with 10 bases of the junction left unmatched. CDR1 is SNHLY and CDR2 is FYNNEI in the germline V gene.

The rearrangement links TRBV19 to TRBJ2-3, with TRBD2 matching over 16 bases. Trimming removed 5 bases from V and 6 bases from J; junction bases left unmatched: 8. Germline V gives CDR1 LNHDA, CDR2 SQIVND (reference sequence). This CDR3 is built from 17 residues. In DNA form, the CDR3 reads TGTGCCAGTAGTCTCGGGACTAGCGGGAGGGCCAGTGATACGCAGTATTTT. Encoded protein: CASSLGTSGRASDTQYF.

The chain recombines TRBV5-6 with TRBJ2-7; perhaps TRBD2 as D (5 bases). The CDR3 is 17 residues long. CDR1 is SGHDT and CDR2 is YYEEEE in the germline V gene. V gave up 2 bases and J gave up 5 bases, with 23 bases separating them. Written as DNA, the CDR3 is TGTGCCAGCAGCTTCACCCGGGCAGTAAGCGGCCTTGACGAGCAGTACTTC. Protein: CASSFTRAVSGLDEQYF.

This sequence joins TRBV18 and TRBJ1-2, with D hard to call. V was pared by 1 base and J by 4 bases, with 7 bases between. The CDR3 has 13 residues. Germline V gene data show CDR1 as KGHSH and CDR2 as LQKENI. The CDR3 DNA sequence: TGTGCCAGCTCACCACGCGAACTCTATGGCTACACCTTC. It codes for CASSPRELYGYTF. The full variable domain, its missing parts supplied by reference TRBV18 and TRBJ1-2, is NAGVMQNPRHLVRRRGQEARLRCSPMKGHSHVYWYRQLPEEGLKFMVYLQKENIIDESGMPKERFSAEFPKEGPSILRIQQVVRGDSAAYFCASSPRELYGYTFGSGTRLTVV.

In nucleotides, the CDR3 is TGTGCCAGCTCCTTCGGGGAGAGCGGTACAGATACGCAGTATTTT. Protein sequence: CASSFGESGTDTQYF. J is TRBJ2-3 and V is TRBV2; tentative D call: TRBD2 (5 bases). The CDR3 has 15 residues. Trimming removed 8 bases from V and 3 bases from J, with 18 bases in between. Germline lookup yields CDR1 SNHLY and CDR2 FYNNEI.

The chain uses TRBV5-1 and TRBJ2-1, with 9 bases aligning to TRBD2. CDR1 is SGHRS and CDR2 is YFSETQ in the germline V gene. The V and J ends lost 4 bases and 2 bases, in that order; junction bases with no gene match: 7. This CDR3 is 16 amino acids long. As DNA, the CDR3 is TGCGCCAGCAGCCCGAATAGCGGGAGTACCTACAATGAGCAGTTCTTC. It specifies CASSPNSGSTYNEQFF.

This chain joins TRBV29-1 and TRBJ2-1, with 9 nucleotides matching TRBD1. V gave up 7 bases and J gave up 10 bases; unmatched junction bases: 5. The CDR3 is made up of 11 amino acids. Germline V gene sequence: CDR1 SQVTM, CDR2 ANQGSEA. The CDR3 is CSGTGDWEQFF. The CDR3 region has the DNA TGCAGCGGGACAGGGGATTGGGAGCAGTTCTTC.

The sample holds one count of this clone. The gene calls are TRBV28 and TRBJ2-2; D not certain. CDR1 is MDHEN and CDR2 is SYDVKM in the germline V gene. V was trimmed by 7 bases and J by 0 bases, leaving 12 bases between them. The CDR3 runs to 15 residues. The CDR3 sequence is CASISKLTNTGELFF. The CDR3, as DNA: TGTGCCAGCATCTCGAAACTCACGAACACCGGGGAGCTGTTTTTT.

The chain couples TRBV13 to TRBJ2-7, with 7 bases identical to TRBD2. Losses at the gene ends were 5 bases for V and 3 bases for J; bases not matched to a gene: 13. Germline CDR1 is PRHDT and CDR2 is FYEKMQ (reference sequence). This CDR3 region has 16 residues. The CDR3 loop reads CASSLGRTGGYYEQYF. In DNA, the CDR3 is TGTGCCAGCAGCCTTGGAAGGACGGGAGGATACTACGAGCAGTACTTC. The whole variable domain, remainder taken from reference TRBV13 and TRBJ2-7, is AAGVIQSPRHLIKEKRETATLKCYPIPRHDTVYWYQQGPGQDPQFLISFYEKMQSDKGSIPDRFSAQQFSDYHSELNMSSLELGDSALYFCASSLGRTGGYYEQYFGPGTRLTVT.

This rearrangement joins TRBV7-2 to TRBJ1-3; perhaps TRBD1 as D (5 bases). CDR1 is SGHTA and CDR2 is FQGNSA in the germline V gene. Trimming took off 5 bases at V and 0 bases at J, with 8 bases between the two ends. There are 14 residues in the CDR3. The CDR3: CASSPDSSGNTIYF. The CDR3 DNA is TGTGCCAGCAGCCCCGACAGCTCTGGAAACACCATATATTTT.

V gene TRBV5-1 combines with J gene TRBJ2-1; 8 nucleotides align to TRBD2. The CDR3 is made up of 14 amino acids. J lost 6 bases, V lost 6 bases, and 8 bases had no gene match. CDR1 and CDR2 (germline): SGHRS, YFSETQ. In DNA form, the CDR3 reads TGCGCCAGCACAAGCGGGAGTACGGTCAATGAGCAGTTCTTC. Protein: CASTSGSTVNEQFF.

The chain employs TRBV6-1 and TRBJ2-7; tentatively, D is TRBD2 (6 bases). Germline CDR1 and CDR2: MNHNS and SASEGT. This CDR3 spans 15 amino acids. Trimming removed 4 bases at V and 2 bases at J, with 15 bases between. DNA for the CDR3: TGTGCCAGCAGTGCCCGCGAGGCGGGAACCTACGAGCAGTACTTC. It yields the protein CASSAREAGTYEQYF.

The chain couples TRBV10-1 to TRBJ1-4; a possible D gene is TRBD1 (6 bases). The V gene's germline CDR1 is WNHNN and CDR2 SYGVQD (reference sequence). V was clipped by 3 bases and J by 6 bases, with 17 bases between them. CDR3 length: 16 residues. In DNA form, the CDR3 reads TGCGCCAGCAGTGAAGGGTCGGGGGGCGCTGATGAAAAACTGTTTTTT. The encoded protein is CASSEGSGGADEKLFF.

The count of this clone is one. The rearrangement uses TRBV19 and TRBJ1-1, with D possibly being TRBD1 (5 bases). V gave up 3 bases and J gave up 11 bases, with 10 bases separating them. Germline CDR1 LNHDA, CDR2 SQIVND (reference sequence). The CDR3 length is 11 residues. For the CDR3, the DNA is TGTGCCAGTAGTATCGGGGGTAGTGCTTTCTTT. Amino acids: CASSIGGSAFF.

This clone has just a few counts. V is TRBV25-1 and J is TRBJ1-3; D is perhaps TRBD1 (6 bases). V lost 3 bases and J lost 4, with 10 bases in between. The CDR3 has 14 residues. CDR1 and CDR2 from the germline V gene are MGHDK and SYGVNS. In DNA form, the CDR3 reads TGTGCCAGCAGTGATACGGACAGAGGAAACACCATATATTTT. It codes for CASSDTDRGNTIYF.

V is TRBV19 and J is TRBJ1-1; no clear D. The CDR3 is made up of 11 amino acids. Germline CDR1 and CDR2: LNHDA and SQIVND (reference sequence). V was cut by 1 base and J by 12 bases, with 9 bases left in between. CDR3 sequence: CASSIAGRSFF. CDR3 in DNA: TGTGCCAGTAGTATAGCAGGTCGGTCTTTCTTT. Filled out from reference TRBV19 and TRBJ1-1, the complete variable domain reads DGGITQSPKYLFRKEGQNVTLSCEQNLNHDAMYWYRQDPGQGLRLIYYSQIVNDFQKGDIAEGYSVSREKKESFPLTVTSAQKNPTAFYLCASSIAGRSFFGQGTRLTVV.

The V call is TRBV28, the J call TRBJ1-2, with D perhaps matching TRBD1 (5 bases). CDR1 and CDR2 (germline): MDHEN, SYDVKM. The CDR3 has 13 residues. V was cut by 2 bases and J by 4 bases, with 8 bases left in between. The CDR3 protein is CASSLDRTYGYTF. The DNA of the CDR3 is TGTGCCAGCAGTTTAGACAGAACCTATGGCTACACCTTC.